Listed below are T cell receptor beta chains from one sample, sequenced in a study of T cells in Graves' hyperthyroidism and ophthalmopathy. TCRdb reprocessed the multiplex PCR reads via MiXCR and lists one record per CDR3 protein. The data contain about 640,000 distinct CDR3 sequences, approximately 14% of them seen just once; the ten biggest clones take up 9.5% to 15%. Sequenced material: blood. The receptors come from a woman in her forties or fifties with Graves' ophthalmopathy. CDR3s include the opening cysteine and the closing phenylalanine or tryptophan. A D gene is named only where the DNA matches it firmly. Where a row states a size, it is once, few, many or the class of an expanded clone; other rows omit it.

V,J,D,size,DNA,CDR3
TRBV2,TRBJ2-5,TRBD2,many,TGTGCCAGCAGACTAGCGGAATTGGAGACCCAGTACTTC,CASRLAELETQYF
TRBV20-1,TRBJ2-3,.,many,TGCAGTGCCAACCCTCTAATGAGCACAGATACGCAGTATTTT,CSANPLMSTDTQYF
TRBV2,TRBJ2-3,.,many,TGTGCCAGCAGTGAAGCTCTGACAGATACGCAGTATTTT,CASSEALTDTQYF
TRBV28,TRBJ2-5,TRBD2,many,TGTGCCAGCAGTTTATCGGCGGGAGGTCCGTACTTC,CASSLSAGGPYF
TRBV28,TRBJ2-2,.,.,TGTGCCAGCAGTTTACCCACAGGGCTGGGCGGGGAGCTGTTTTTT,CASSLPTGLGGELFF
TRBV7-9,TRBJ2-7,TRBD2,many,TGTGCCAGCAGACCCGGGACTAGCGGCTACGAGCAGTACTTC,CASRPGTSGYEQYF
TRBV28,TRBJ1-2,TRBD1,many,TGTGCCAGCAGTTCCTCCGGGACAGGGGTCGGCTACACCTTC,CASSSSGTGVGYTF
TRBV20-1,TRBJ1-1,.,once,TGCAGTGCACTCGGACAGGAAGCTTTCTTT,CSALGQEAFF
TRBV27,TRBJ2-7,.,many,TGTGCCAGCAGTTCACCCGGGCTCTACGAGCAGTACTTC,CASSSPGLYEQYF
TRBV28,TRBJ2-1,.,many,TGTGCCAGCAGTCCCCTGGGAAGACACAATGAGCAGTTCTTC,CASSPLGRHNEQFF
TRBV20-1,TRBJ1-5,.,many,TGCAGTGCTGTACAGGGATCCCAGCCCCAGCATTTT,CSAVQGSQPQHF
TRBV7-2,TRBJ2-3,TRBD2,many,TGTGCCAGCAGCTTGAGTAGTGGTCGGACTAGCGGGGGGGGATTTGCGCAGTATTTT,CASSLSSGRTSGGGFAQYF
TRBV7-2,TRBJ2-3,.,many,TGTGCCAGCAGCCGCCTCAAGAGTCTCGCAGATACGCAGTATTTT,CASSRLKSLADTQYF
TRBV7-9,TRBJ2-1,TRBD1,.,TGTGCCAGCAGCACGTACAGGGGGATTTCCTGCAATGAGCAGTTCTTC,CASSTYRGISCNEQFF
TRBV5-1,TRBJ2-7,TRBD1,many,TGTGCCAGCAGCTTCCGGGACAGCTACGAGCAGTACTTC,CASSFRDSYEQYF
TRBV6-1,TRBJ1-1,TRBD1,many,TGTGCCAACCCAGGGGGTCGCACTGAAGCTTTCTTT,CANPGGRTEAFF
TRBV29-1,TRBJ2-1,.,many,TGCAGCTTTCCCAAACCGTACAATGAGCAGTTCTTC,CSFPKPYNEQFF